A single sample gave rise to the 18 T cell receptor beta chains below, sequenced in a study of shared clonotypes between healthy human individuals. Method: immunoSEQ multiplex PCR; TCRdb's copy keeps in-frame clones and lacks some. Here the sample spans roughly 1.5 million clones, 95% to 99% being singletons. Sequencing used naive CD4+ T cells sorted from blood. Subset indicated: CD45RA+ positively selected. These receptors all come from a man aged 30 to 39 in good health.

The chain employs TRBV7-6 and TRBJ2-7; D uncertain. V was cut by 1 base and J by 2 bases, with 6 bases left in between. The CDR3 consists of 13 residues. Per the germline V gene, CDR1 is SGHVS and CDR2 is FNYEAQ. The CDR3 DNA reads as TGTGCCAGCAGCTTAGGGAACGCCTACGAGCAGTACTTC. Amino acids: CASSLGNAYEQYF.

The CDR3 sequence: CASSFSLLEQYF. The CDR3 DNA reads as TGTGCCAGCAGTTTTAGCCTTCTCGAGCAGTATTTT. The rearrangement uses TRBV28 and TRBJ2-3; D is unclear. The CDR3 extends over 12 amino acids. The ends were cut back, 3 bases at V and 11 bases at J, with 12 bases in the middle. Germline V gene data show CDR1 as MDHEN and CDR2 as SYDVKM.

This rearrangement joins TRBV5-1 to TRBJ2-5; D perhaps matches TRBD2 (6 bases). Germline V gene lookup returns CDR1 SGHRS and CDR2 YFSETQ. Trimming removed 4 bases from V and 0 bases from J, with 16 bases in between. The CDR3 is 16 amino acids. The CDR3 reads CASSLPGRGNQETQYF. As DNA, the CDR3 is TGCGCCAGCAGCCTACCGGGACGGGGGAACCAAGAGACCCAGTACTTC.

Here the CDR3 DNA reads TGTGCCAGCACGTGGGGGGACCTAAACATTCAGTACTTC. It codes for CASTWGDLNIQYF. This chain connects TRBV2 to TRBJ2-4, with D possibly matching TRBD2 (6 bases). The V gene's germline CDR1 is SNHLY and CDR2 FYNNEI. The CDR3 is made up of 13 amino acids. Trimming shortened V by 7 bases and J by 6 bases, and 13 bases separated the two germline ends.

V gene TRBV4-1 combines with J gene TRBJ1-4, with D perhaps matching TRBD1 (5 bases). V lost 7 bases and J lost 7, with 13 bases in between. The CDR3 consists of 13 residues. Germline CDR1 and CDR2: MGHRA and YSYEKL. CDR3 residues: CASTLGLSEKLFF. CDR3 DNA sequence: TGCGCCAGCACCTTGGGACTTAGTGAAAAACTGTTTTTT.

As for this clone: The identical CDR3 is also encoded by other nucleotide sequences in the sample. The V and J genes are TRBV6-6 and TRBJ2-7, with a possible D match to TRBD1 (5 bases). V dropped 2 bases and J dropped 1 base, with 9 bases sitting between them. The CDR3 totals 14 residues. Germline V gene data show CDR1 as MNHNY and CDR2 as SVGAGI (reference sequence). CDR3 coding DNA: TGTGCCAGCAGTTACCTCACAGGTTCCTACGAGCAGTACTTC. Protein: CASSYLTGSYEQYF.

The chain combines TRBV5-1 with TRBJ2-7; TRBD2 matches at 7 bases. The CDR3 has 14 amino acids. Germline V lookup: CDR1 SGHRS, CDR2 YFSETQ. The trim removed 1 base at V and 2 bases at J, leaving 3 bases unmatched. The CDR3 reads CASSLTLAAYEQYF. CDR3 DNA sequence: TGCGCCAGCAGCTTGACCCTAGCGGCCTACGAGCAGTACTTC.

The V call is TRBV18, the J call TRBJ1-2; a possible D gene is TRBD1 (5 bases). V dropped 1 base and J dropped 4 bases, with 13 bases sitting between them. The germline CDR1 and CDR2 sequences are KGHSH and LQKENI. CDR3 size: 15 residues. The CDR3 reads CASSPRGAETYGYTF. The CDR3 DNA sequence: TGTGCCAGCTCACCACGAGGGGCGGAGACCTATGGCTACACCTTC. The full variable domain, in which reference TRBV18 and TRBJ1-2 provide the parts outside the CDR3, is NAGVMQNPRHLVRRRGQEARLRCSPMKGHSHVYWYRQLPEEGLKFMVYLQKENIIDESGMPKERFSAEFPKEGPSILRIQQVVRGDSAAYFCASSPRGAETYGYTFGSGTRLTVV.

V and J are TRBV2 and TRBJ1-5; no firm D call. V lost 7 bases, J lost 11 bases, and 15 bases lay in between. The germline CDR1 and CDR2 sequences are SNHLY and FYNNEI. This CDR3 contains 12 residues. CDR3 nucleotide sequence: TGTGCCAGCATGGGTCCCAAGGAGGCCCAGCATTTT. Residues: CASMGPKEAQHF.

This clone was detected once. This CDR3 is also generated by other DNA sequences in the sample. The V call is TRBV18, the J call TRBJ1-2; 10 nucleotides align to TRBD1. Germline V gene lookup returns CDR1 KGHSH and CDR2 LQKENI. With 6 bases clipped from V and 7 bases from J, the junction kept 5 bases outside the gene matches. CDR3 length: 13 amino acids. CDR3: CASSPGQGSGYTF. The CDR3 DNA follows: TGTGCCAGCTCGCCGGGACAGGGGTCTGGCTACACCTTC. Drawing the rest from reference TRBV18 and TRBJ1-2, the complete variable domain is NAGVMQNPRHLVRRRGQEARLRCSPMKGHSHVYWYRQLPEEGLKFMVYLQKENIIDESGMPKERFSAEFPKEGPSILRIQQVVRGDSAAYFCASSPGQGSGYTFGSGTRLTVV.

The V and J genes are TRBV5-1 and TRBJ2-7; TRBD2 matches at 8 bases. The CDR3 runs to 16 residues. The ends lost 3 bases at V and 1 base at J; junction bases unmatched: 9. The germline V gene encodes CDR1 SGHRS and CDR2 YFSETQ. CDR3 in amino acids: CASSYGGSGRSYEQYF. DNA of the CDR3: TGCGCCAGCAGCTATGGAGGGAGCGGGAGATCCTACGAGCAGTACTTC. Together with reference TRBV5-1 and TRBJ2-7, the CDR3 gives the full variable domain: KAGVTQTPRYLIKTRGQQVTLSCSPISGHRSVSWYQQTPGQGLQFLFEYFSETQRNKGNFPGRFSGRQFSNSRSEMNVSTLELGDSALYLCASSYGGSGRSYEQYFGPGTRLTVT.

The chain uses TRBV28 and TRBJ2-7, with D perhaps TRBD1 (6 bases). The germline V gene has CDR1 MDHEN and CDR2 SYDVKM. The CDR3 loop spans 16 amino acids. Trimming left V 2 bases short and J 2 bases short, with 16 bases between. This chain's CDR3 is CASSLSWAGATYEQYF. In DNA form, the CDR3 reads TGTGCCAGCAGTTTAAGTTGGGCAGGGGCCACCTACGAGCAGTACTTC.

This clone was observed once. The chain is built from TRBV6-6 and TRBJ2-6; the D is unclear. Germline values: CDR1 MNHNY, CDR2 SVGAGI (reference sequence). V lost 2 bases and J 0 bases, leaving 8 bases between the germline ends. This CDR3 comprises 16 residues. CDR3 sequence: CASSYRGSSGANVLTF. The CDR3 nucleotides are TGTGCCAGCAGTTACCGAGGTTCCTCTGGGGCCAACGTCCTGACTTTC.

The genes are TRBV5-6 and TRBJ2-5, with a tentative D call TRBD1 (6 bases). The V end lost 4 bases, the J end lost 5 bases, and 18 bases lay between the germline ends. In germline, CDR1 is SGHDT, CDR2 YYEEEE. The length of the CDR3 is 15 residues. The CDR3 here is CASSPTGVGRETQYF. In DNA, the CDR3 is TGTGCCAGCAGCCCGACAGGAGTTGGTAGGGAGACCCAGTACTTC.

The chain employs TRBV7-8 and TRBJ2-3; possibly TRBD2 for D (6 bases). The V end was cut by 3 bases, the J end by 1 base, with 17 bases between. This CDR3 is 17 amino acids long. In germline, CDR1 is SGHVS, CDR2 FQNEAQ. The CDR3 DNA is TGTGCCAGCAGCTTCGCTCTCGGCGGGACTGGCACAGATACGCAGTATTTT. It specifies CASSFALGGTGTDTQYF.

In this sample, this clone turned up once. V gene TRBV19 combines with J gene TRBJ1-5; D is ambiguous. This CDR3 spans 13 amino acids. V was trimmed by 5 bases and J by 0 bases, leaving 5 bases between them. The germline V gene has CDR1 LNHDA and CDR2 SQIVND (reference sequence). This chain's CDR3 is CASSDNSNQPQHF. The CDR3 DNA reads as TGTGCCAGTAGTGACAATAGCAATCAGCCCCAGCATTTT.

This clone has just one count. The chain joins TRBV7-2 to TRBJ1-2; D remains unclear. The germline V gene encodes CDR1 SGHTA and CDR2 FQGNSA. The CDR3 sequence is 13 residues long. V was shortened by 2 bases and J by 0 bases, with 4 bases between the two germline ends. The CDR3 coding sequence is TGTGCCAGCAGCTTACTGGCTAACTATGGCTACACCTTC. It specifies CASSLLANYGYTF.

The V gene is TRBV18, the J gene TRBJ2-3, with D possibly being TRBD2 (5 bases). CDR3 length: 11 amino acids. V lost 4 bases and J 11 bases, leaving 10 bases between the germline ends. Per germline, CDR1 KGHSH and CDR2 LQKENI. The CDR3, as DNA: TGTGCCAGCTCACGACTCGAGGGGCAGTATTTT. This sequence encodes CASSRLEGQYF.